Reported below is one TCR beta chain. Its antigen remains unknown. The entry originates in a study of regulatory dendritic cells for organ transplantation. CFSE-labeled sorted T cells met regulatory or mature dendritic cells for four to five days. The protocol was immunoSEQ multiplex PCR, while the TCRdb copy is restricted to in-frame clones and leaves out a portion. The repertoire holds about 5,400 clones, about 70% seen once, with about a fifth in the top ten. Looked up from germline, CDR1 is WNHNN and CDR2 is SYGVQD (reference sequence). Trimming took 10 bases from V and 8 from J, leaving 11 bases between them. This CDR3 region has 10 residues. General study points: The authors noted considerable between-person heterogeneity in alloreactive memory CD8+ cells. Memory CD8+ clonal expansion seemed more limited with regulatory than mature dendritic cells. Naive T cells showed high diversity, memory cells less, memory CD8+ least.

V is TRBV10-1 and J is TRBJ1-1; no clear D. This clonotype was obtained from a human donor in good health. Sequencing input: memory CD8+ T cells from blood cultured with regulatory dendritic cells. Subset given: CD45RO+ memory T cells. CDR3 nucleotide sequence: TGCGCCACCCAAAAGAGGGAAGCTTTCTTT. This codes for CATQKREAFF.